The sequence of this TCR beta chain was determined in a study of cytotoxic CD8 clonotypes in ibrutinib-treated CLL (dated by TCRdb to about 2021). At the level of the whole study: The cohort was composed of ten to eleven relapsed/refractory and roughly 14 treatment-naive patients; IGHV unmutated status was identified in approximately 17 patients. Cryopreserved peripheral blood mononuclear cells were obtained prior to treatment, at the time of response, and at either disease progression or sustained remission. Partial responses were observed in 24 patients and complete responses in 2; after a median follow-up of around 68 months, remission was maintained in 14 patients and progression was observed in about twelve. The response samples were drawn at a median of 12 months into treatment, with a range of about 6 to 36 months. On average, each sample had approximately 250,000 productive templates and roughly 95,000 productive rearrangements. Every remission and progressive disease sample was obtained while ibrutinib was still being received by the patients. Longitudinal samples were obtainable from about 30% of the roughly 90 participants in the trial. Points the paper makes about the study in general: Public clonotypes were rare and either shrank or stayed stable during treatment, and the rise in clonality at ibrutinib response reflected expansion of private clonotypes. Baseline clonality was found to be higher than that of age-matched healthy donors and was strongly correlated with circulating CD8+ T-cell counts. An increase in clonality was observed at ibrutinib response, with clonality remaining stable during sustained remission and falling back toward baseline at progression. Sampling times were not matched between patients in sustained remission and patients whose disease was progressing, and lymph node repertoires were not examined.

For TCR beta library preparation, approximately 2 micrograms of genomic DNA were extracted from the cryopreserved PBMCs. Longitudinal blood samples from CLL patients on ibrutinib monotherapy were analyzed using high-throughput TCR beta sequencing. The patients took part in an open-label, single-center phase 2 trial of ibrutinib monotherapy. Its CDR3 holds 13 amino acids, cysteine through phenylalanine. CDR3 DNA only is kept here, 39 bases in frame from base 1. V is reduced by 1 base and J by 3 bases, leaving a spacing of 6 bases between them. From a lookup of the germline V gene, CDR1 and CDR2 are MGHRA and YSYEKL. This clone was recorded a few times. It lacks a known antigen. Base qualities are not provided; no much larger clone lies one nucleotide away. On a MiSeq, deep resolution sequencing aimed for a depth between 1 in 1 million and 1 in 200,000 T cells, with each clonotype covered 10x on average. The immunoSEQ hsTCRB Kit was used to generate TCR beta libraries. The published analysis was carried out like this. Data were analyzed with ImmunoSEQ Data Assistant and ImmunoSEQ Analyzer, with V, D and J genes assigned per IMGT definitions. Clonality, with values ranging from 0 to 1, was calculated as one minus the normalized Shannon entropy of productive rearrangement frequencies. Only overrepresented clonotypes making up at least 0.05% of the repertoire of each patient were included in the public clonotype analysis. Some 12 age-matched healthy donor repertoires from immuneACCESS served as clonality controls. TCRdb holds this immuneACCESS table with in-frame rearrangements only. Some clones are missing; in checked studies, unresolved V genes explain under half, and the rest has no known cause. V and J calls and clone size are those listed in that table; D and trimming were worked out from the DNA. The sample profile shows some 150,000 clones; around 84% of them were found once. In total, the top ten clones hold approximately 7.6% of the sample.

The source is a human donor with chronic lymphocytic leukemia. Sequenced material: PBMCs, taken after 36 months of ibrutinib treatment. The chain joins TRBV4-1 to TRBJ1-2; TRBD1 is a possible D gene, resting on 5 matching bases. The DNA sequence is given as TGCGCCAGCAGCCAAGGGACACACTATGGCTACACCTTC. Its protein reads: CASSQGTHYGYTF.